The rows below give T cell receptor beta chains drawn from one sample of a study of CD8 T cells in Susac syndrome. TCRdb ran MiXCR on the immunoSEQ multiplex PCR reads and lists one entry per CDR3 protein. Of under 200,000 distinct CDR3 sequences in the sample, about 91% were seen once. The sequenced sample consisted of CD4+ T cells from PBMCs. The receptors here all came from a human donor with Susac syndrome. The CDR3 runs from the conserved cysteine through the conserved F or W.

cdr3_aa	v_call
CASSLGQGSGELFF	TRBV7-3
CSVESGGSNTGELFF	TRBV29-1
CACISTVMTEAFF	TRBV30
CASSEARTGTDNEQFF	TRBV6-1
CAWRGGIGQPQHF	TRBV30
CASSVANENTGELFF	TRBV25-1
CASSPQGLAGGYEQYF	TRBV3-1
CASSRGTSSYNEQFF	TRBV19
CASSPSGTGFDEQYF	TRBV3-1
CASSEGTGVENYGYTF	TRBV2
CASSDPGQGNSPLHF	TRBV27
CASSPRTGPDQPQHF	TRBV11-2
CASGSRFRGTEAFF	TRBV7-2
CASSLVSFAGGGNTGELFF	TRBV5-1
CSAWTSGTTDTQYF	TRBV20-1
CASSRGISEKLFF	TRBV19
CASSDPGGDYGYTF	TRBV5-1
CSAPTPGWGQPQHF	TRBV20-1
CASSFQGAKNIQYF	TRBV5-1
CASSLTSGSNTGELFF	TRBV5-4
CASDRDRGLVSGANVLTF	TRBV2
CASSPGGTANNEQFF	TRBV9
CASSPDPVSATDTQYF	TRBV5-1
CASSEVGLAGSNEQFF	TRBV6-1
CASGSRDSALAYTQYF	TRBV12-5
CASSLSGGPLDTQYF	TRBV7-3
CASSLEGTLQETQYF	TRBV7-9
CASSFNRGLSRLFF	TRBV7-2
CSASKTGTDTQYF	TRBV20-1
CASIMGTGAPGELFF	TRBV19
CASSWGTGLVNEQFF	TRBV5-1
CATSRDLGGGYTF	TRBV15
CASSLYGSSTDTQYF	TRBV11-3
CASSPDRGTDTQYF	TRBV5-1
CAISESGRRNSGNTIYF	TRBV10-3
CASSFSRVRAGELFF	TRBV12-3/TRBV12-4
CASSQAGGSNQPQHF	TRBV4-1
CASSLTGKDTQYF	TRBV5-6
CASSQGLSLSSYNEQFF	TRBV14
CASRAFSGANVLTF	TRBV27
CASSGSGGGNTEAFF	TRBV2
CATSTAKETQYF	TRBV15
CASSRDPGLAGGRQETQYF	TRBV4-1
CAGGGNGDYGYTF	TRBV6-5
CASNTRDYNSPLHF	TRBV3-1
CASSLGSVLKQPQHF	TRBV7-2
CATSDGGQDEKLFF	TRBV24-1
CASSLRTGEGDTQYF	TRBV5-1
CASSSGTGGFEQYF	TRBV5-1
CASSRPEDTSGNTIYF	TRBV4-1
CASSLTARRPISYNEQFF	TRBV7-9
CASSLVSGGADTQYF	TRBV5-8
CASSQGEVGGVDEQYF	TRBV3-1
CASSQRLANTGELFF	TRBV3-1